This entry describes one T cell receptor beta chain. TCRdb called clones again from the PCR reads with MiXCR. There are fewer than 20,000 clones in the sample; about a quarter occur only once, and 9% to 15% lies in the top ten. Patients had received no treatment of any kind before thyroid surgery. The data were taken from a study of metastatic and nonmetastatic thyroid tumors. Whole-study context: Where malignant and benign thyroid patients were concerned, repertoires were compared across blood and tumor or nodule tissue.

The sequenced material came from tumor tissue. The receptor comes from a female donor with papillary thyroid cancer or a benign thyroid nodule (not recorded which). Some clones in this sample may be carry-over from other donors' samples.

CDR3 protein: CASGSEQGLSGNTIYF. Written as DNA, the CDR3 is TGTGCCAGCGGCTCCGAACAGGGTCTAAGTGGAAACACCATATATTTT. V and J are TRBV7-6 and TRBJ1-3; TRBD1 is a possible D gene (6 bases). The CDR3 totals 16 residues. The germline V gene encodes CDR1 SGHVS and CDR2 FNYEAQ. Trimming took 8 bases from V and 3 from J, leaving 20 bases between them.